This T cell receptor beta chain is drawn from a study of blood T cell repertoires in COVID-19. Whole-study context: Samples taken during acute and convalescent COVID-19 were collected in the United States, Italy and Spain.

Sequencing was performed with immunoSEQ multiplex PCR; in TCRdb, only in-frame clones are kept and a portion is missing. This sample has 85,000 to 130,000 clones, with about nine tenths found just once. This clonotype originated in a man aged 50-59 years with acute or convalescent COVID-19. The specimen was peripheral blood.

The CDR3 region is CASSPERWAYNEQFF. As DNA, the CDR3 is TGTGCCAGCAGCCCCGAAAGGTGGGCTTACAATGAGCAGTTCTTC. V gene TRBV7-2 combines with J gene TRBJ2-1; no clear D. Trimming left V 5 bases short and J 4 bases short, with 15 bases between. Germline V CDR1 and CDR2: SGHTA, FQGNSA. There are 15 residues in the CDR3.